This TCR beta chain appears in the sequencing data of a study of chemoradiotherapy in HPV16-positive cancers. General observations from the study: HPV-responsive T-cell expansion during chemoradiotherapy was linked to improved recurrence-free survival in HPV16-positive patients. The functional HPV-specific definition rests on just a couple of HPV16-positive patients. During treatment, candidate HPV-specific clones and E7-related motifs expanded in tumor.

Repeated repertoire sampling spanned the course of chemoradiotherapy. Here immunoSEQ multiplex PCR was the method, and the copy in TCRdb shows in-frame clones only, minus some. The repertoire holds approximately 13,000 clones, with approximately 75% as singletons. The length of the CDR3 is 15 residues. Trimming took 5 bases from V and 2 from J; bases not matched to a gene: 5. Per germline, CDR1 SEHNR and CDR2 FQNEAQ (reference sequence). Turning to this clone: No antigen is known for it.

The sample was gathered from a patient who underwent chemoradiotherapy. The chain couples TRBV7-9 to TRBJ2-3; TRBD2 agrees at 9 bases. The receptor was isolated from a human donor with HPV-associated anogenital cancer. The DNA of the CDR3 is TGTGCCAGCAGCCCGAGCGGGGGGCCCACAGATACGCAGTATTTT. It specifies CASSPSGGPTDTQYF.